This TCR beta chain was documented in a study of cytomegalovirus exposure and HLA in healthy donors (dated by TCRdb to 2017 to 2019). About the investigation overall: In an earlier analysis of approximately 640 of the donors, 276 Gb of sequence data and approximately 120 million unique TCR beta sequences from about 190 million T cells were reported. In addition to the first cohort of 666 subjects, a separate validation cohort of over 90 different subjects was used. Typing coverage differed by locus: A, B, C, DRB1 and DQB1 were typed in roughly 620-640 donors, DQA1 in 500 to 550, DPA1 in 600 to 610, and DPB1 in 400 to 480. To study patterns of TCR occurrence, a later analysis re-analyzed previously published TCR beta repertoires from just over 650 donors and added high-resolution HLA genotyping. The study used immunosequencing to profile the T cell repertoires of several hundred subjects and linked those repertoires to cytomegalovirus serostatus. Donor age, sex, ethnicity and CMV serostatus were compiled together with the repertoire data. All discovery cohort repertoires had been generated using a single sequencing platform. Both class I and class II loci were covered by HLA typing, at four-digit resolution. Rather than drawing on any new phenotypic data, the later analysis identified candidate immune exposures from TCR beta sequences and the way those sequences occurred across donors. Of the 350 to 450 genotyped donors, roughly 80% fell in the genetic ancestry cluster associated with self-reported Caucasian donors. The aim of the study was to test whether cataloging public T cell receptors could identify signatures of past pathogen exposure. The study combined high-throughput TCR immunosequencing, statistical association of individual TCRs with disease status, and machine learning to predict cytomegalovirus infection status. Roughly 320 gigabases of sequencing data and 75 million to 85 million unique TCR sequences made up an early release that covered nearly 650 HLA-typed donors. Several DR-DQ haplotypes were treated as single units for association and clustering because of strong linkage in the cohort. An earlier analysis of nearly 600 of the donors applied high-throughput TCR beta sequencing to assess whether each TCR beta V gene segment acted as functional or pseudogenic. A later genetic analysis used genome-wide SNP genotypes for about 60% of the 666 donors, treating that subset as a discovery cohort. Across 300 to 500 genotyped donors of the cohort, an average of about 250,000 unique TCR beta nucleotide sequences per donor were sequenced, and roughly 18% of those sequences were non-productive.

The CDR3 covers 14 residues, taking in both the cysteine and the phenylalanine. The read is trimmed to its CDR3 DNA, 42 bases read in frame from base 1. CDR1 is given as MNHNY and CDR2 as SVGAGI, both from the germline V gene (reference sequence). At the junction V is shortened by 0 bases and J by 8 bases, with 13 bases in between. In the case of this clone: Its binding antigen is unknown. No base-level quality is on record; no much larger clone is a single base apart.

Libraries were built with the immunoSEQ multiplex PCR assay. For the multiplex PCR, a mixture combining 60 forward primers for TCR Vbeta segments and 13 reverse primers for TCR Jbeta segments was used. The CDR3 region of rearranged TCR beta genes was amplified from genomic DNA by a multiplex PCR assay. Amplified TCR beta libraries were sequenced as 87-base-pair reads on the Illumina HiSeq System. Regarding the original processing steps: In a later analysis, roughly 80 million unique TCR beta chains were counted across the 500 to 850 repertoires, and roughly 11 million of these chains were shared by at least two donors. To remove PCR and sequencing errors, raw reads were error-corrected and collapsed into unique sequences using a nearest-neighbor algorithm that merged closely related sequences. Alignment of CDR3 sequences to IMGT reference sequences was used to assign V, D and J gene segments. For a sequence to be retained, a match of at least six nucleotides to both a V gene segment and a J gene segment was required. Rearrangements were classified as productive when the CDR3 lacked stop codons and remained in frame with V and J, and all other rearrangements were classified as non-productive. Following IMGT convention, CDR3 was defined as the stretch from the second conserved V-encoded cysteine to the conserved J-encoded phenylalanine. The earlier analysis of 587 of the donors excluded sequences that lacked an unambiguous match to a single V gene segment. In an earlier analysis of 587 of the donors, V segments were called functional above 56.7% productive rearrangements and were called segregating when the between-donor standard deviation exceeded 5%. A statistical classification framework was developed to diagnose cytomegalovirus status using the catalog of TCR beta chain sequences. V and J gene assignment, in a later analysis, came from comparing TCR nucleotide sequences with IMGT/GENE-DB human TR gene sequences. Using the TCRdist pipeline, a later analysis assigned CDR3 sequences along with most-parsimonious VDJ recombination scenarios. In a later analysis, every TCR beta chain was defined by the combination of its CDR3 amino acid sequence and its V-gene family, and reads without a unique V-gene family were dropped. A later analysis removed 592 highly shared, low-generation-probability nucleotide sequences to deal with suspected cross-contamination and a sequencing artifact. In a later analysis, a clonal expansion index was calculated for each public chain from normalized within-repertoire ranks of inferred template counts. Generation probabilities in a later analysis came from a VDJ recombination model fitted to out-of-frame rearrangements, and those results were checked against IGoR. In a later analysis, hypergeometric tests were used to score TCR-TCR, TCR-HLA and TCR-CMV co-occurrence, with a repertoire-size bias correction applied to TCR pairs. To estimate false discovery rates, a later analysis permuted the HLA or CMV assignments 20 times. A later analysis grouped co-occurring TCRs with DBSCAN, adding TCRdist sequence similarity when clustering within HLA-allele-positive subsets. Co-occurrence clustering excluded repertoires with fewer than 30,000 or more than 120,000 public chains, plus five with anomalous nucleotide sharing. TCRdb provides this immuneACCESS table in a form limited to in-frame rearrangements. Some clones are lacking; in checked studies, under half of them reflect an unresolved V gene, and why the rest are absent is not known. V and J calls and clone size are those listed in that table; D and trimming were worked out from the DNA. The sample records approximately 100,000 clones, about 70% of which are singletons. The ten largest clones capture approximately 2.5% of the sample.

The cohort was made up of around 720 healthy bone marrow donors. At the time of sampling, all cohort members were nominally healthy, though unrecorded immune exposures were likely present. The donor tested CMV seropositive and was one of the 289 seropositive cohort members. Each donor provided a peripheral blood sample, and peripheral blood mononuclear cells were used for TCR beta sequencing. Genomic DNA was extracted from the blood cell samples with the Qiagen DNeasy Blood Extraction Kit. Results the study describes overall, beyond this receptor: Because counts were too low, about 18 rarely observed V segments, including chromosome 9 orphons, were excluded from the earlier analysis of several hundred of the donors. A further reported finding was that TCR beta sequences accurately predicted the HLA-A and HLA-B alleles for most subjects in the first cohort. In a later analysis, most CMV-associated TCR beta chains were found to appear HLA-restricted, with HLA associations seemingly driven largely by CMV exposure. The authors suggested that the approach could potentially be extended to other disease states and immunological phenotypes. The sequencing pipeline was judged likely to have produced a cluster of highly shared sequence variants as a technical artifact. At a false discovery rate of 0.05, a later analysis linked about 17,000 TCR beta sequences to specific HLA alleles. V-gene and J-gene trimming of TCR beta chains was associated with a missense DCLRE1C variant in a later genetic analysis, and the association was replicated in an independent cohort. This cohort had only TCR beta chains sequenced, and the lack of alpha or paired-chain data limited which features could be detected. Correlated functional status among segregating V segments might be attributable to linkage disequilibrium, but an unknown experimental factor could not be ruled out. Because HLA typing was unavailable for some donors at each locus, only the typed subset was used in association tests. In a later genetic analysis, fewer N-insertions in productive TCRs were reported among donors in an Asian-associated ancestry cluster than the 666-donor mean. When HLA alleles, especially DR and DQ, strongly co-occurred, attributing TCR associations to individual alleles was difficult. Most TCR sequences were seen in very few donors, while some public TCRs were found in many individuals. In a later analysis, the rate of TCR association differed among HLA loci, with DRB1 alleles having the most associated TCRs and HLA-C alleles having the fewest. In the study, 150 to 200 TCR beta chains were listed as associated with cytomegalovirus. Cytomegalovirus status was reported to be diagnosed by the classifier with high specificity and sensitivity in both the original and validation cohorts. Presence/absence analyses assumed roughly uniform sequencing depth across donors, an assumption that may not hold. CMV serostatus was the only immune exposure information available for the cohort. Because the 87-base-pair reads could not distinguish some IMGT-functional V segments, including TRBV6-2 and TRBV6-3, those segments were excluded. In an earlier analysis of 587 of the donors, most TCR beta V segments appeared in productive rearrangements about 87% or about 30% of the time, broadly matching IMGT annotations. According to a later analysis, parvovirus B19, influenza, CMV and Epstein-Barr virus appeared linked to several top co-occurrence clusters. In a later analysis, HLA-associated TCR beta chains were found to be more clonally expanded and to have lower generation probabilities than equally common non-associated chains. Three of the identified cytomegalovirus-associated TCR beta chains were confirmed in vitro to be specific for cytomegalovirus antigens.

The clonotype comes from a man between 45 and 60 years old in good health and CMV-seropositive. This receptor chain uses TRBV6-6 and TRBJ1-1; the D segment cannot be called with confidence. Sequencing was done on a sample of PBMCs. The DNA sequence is TGTGCCAGCAGTTACTCTTTAGATAGTGCAGAAGCTTTCTTT. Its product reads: CASSYSLDSAEAFF.